This T cell receptor beta chain came from a study of T cell responses to AZD1222 COVID-19 vaccine (dated by TCRdb to about 2021). Some background on the complete study: A total of 233 trial participants underwent TCR sequencing, of whom more than 200 had received two doses of AZD1222 and 26 had received two doses of the MenACWY control vaccine. Trial participants were enrolled into age subgroups of 18-55, 56-69 and 70-plus years, which contained roughly 150, 30 and 60 TCR-sequenced participants, respectively. Findings and caveats that apply to the study as a whole: Because no day 14 peak-response samples were available, the repertoires could be characterized only after the peak T cell response. A significant rise in spike-specific TCR breadth and depth was observed after two AZD1222 doses relative to day 0 and relative to MenACWY recipients. CD4 TCRs associated with the vaccine covered the entire spike protein, and the dominant responses were in regions 160-218 and 743-854. Reportedly, almost half of the unique spike-specific TCRs recognized epitopes lying outside the regions that are mutated in the B.1.351 and B.1.1.7 variants. Only five or six AZD1222 recipients were SARS-CoV-2 seropositive at baseline, limiting conclusions about previously exposed vaccinees. The 56-69-year group was small, and its depth increase did not reach significance, likely because of low power. Participants were mostly white British and included more females than males, and it was suggested by the authors that clonal diversity may have been underestimated.

On this clone: Its antigen is currently not known. Base qualities are not recorded, but no much larger clone differs from it by a single base.

According to the germline V gene (reference sequence), CDR1 reads MNHEY and CDR2 reads SMNVEV. Including cysteine and phenylalanine, the CDR3 has 15 amino acids. Only the CDR3 part of the read is kept: 45 bases, read in frame from the first base. Trimming leaves V shorter by 5 bases and J shorter by 8 bases, with the junction holding 14 bases beyond the gene matches. The time point label for this specimen denotes: about 28 days (+/-7) after the second vaccine dose. Because spike-specific TCR depth and breadth did not differ between the two schedules, AZD1222 recipients who got a second dose at roughly 4 weeks were pooled with those who got a second dose at roughly 12 weeks. Vaccinee samples were obtained from the UK trials COV001 and COV002, which included a single-blind randomized controlled phase 2/3 trial of AZD1222 (ChAdOx1 nCoV-19) in healthy adults. For TCRbeta chain sequencing, PBMC samples from trial participants were taken at day 0 and at day 28 after the second dose.

The CDR3 regions of human TCRbeta chains were analyzed by immunosequencing. Per the authors' processing: TCRs in the repertoires were matched against a reference library of SARS-CoV-2-specific TCRs that had been generated with the MIRA antigen-specificity platform. Breadth was defined as the fraction of unique TCRs that were SARS-CoV-2-associated. Depth was defined as the fraction of total T cells that were SARS-CoV-2-associated. Using the MIRA data, each spike-specific TCR was mapped to the spike region that the TCR reacts to and placed in a CD4 or CD8 class. Log10-transformed breadth and depth values were compared by one-way ANOVA with Sidak's multiple comparisons tests. TCRdb provides this immuneACCESS table in a form limited to in-frame rearrangements. Some clones are lacking; in checked studies, under half of them reflect an unresolved V gene, and why the rest are absent is not known. The V and J calls and clone size were taken over from that table, and D and trimming were inferred from the DNA. This sample comprises 80,000 to 100,000 clones, roughly 88% of them detected only once. 9% to 13% of the sample is in the top ten clones.

This TCR derives from an adult who received the AZD1222 COVID-19 vaccine. The material was peripheral blood, obtained 28 days after the second AZD1222 dose. In this chain, TRBV27 is recombined with TRBJ1-2, with 7 bases in between that match TRBD1. The bases read TGTGCCAGCAGTACCCGGACAGGAACGGCGGGGGGCTACACCTTC. It translates to CASSTRTGTAGGYTF.